A selection of T cell receptor beta chains follows, all from one sample in a study of T cell repertoires in cytomegalovirus infection. TCRdb fed the reads into MiXCR, producing one record per CDR3 protein. The sample has some 700,000 distinct CDR3 sequences, less than 40% seen once. The specimen was PBMCs. The receptors here all came from a human donor in good health (CMV status not recorded). Some clones in this sample may be carry-over from other donors' samples. Both conserved end residues are part of each CDR3. D genes are given only for firm matches. Clone sizes are given selectively: once, few, many, or a class where the clone is expanded.

NA	TRBV25-1	TRBJ1-2	NA	CASSPLGGEALYYGYTF	TGTGCCAGCAGCCCCCTGGGCGGGGAGGCACTATACTATGGCTACACCTTC
TRBD2	TRBV20-1	TRBJ2-4	NA	CSAPLAGGDNKNIQYF	TGCAGTGCCCCTTTAGCGGGAGGCGATAACAAAAACATTCAGTACTTC
NA	TRBV7-9	TRBJ2-2	few	CASSLGEYTGELFF	TGTGCCAGCAGCTTGGGGGAATACACCGGGGAGCTGTTTTTT
TRBD1	TRBV10-3	TRBJ2-7	few	CAISERQGLEQYF	TGTGCCATCAGTGAGAGACAGGGGCTCGAGCAGTACTTC
NA	TRBV19	TRBJ2-1	NA	CASIITESSYNEQFF	TGTGCCAGTATTATCACAGAGAGCTCCTACAATGAGCAGTTCTTC
NA	TRBV11-2	TRBJ1-3	few	CASSLPVTGNTIYF	TGTGCCAGCAGCTTACCGGTAACTGGAAACACCATATATTTT
TRBD2	TRBV29-1	TRBJ2-7	NA	CSVESRTSGSFHEQYF	TGCAGCGTCGAGTCCCGGACTAGCGGGAGTTTTCACGAGCAGTACTTC
NA	TRBV7-3	TRBJ2-3	once	CASSLNPTLSTDTQYF	TGTGCCAGCAGCTTAAACCCGACCCTAAGCACAGATACGCAGTATTTT
TRBD2	TRBV7-3	TRBJ2-7	NA	CATNLVVAGEITYEQCF	TGTGCCACTAATTTGGTGGTAGCGGGGGAGATTACCTACGAGCAGTGCTTC
NA	TRBV11-1	TRBJ2-1	NA	CASSLGGPSYNEQFF	TGTGCCAGCAGCTTAGGGGGTCCGTCCTACAATGAGCAGTTCTTC
NA	TRBV4-2	TRBJ1-1	NA	CASSHPSGLNTEAFF	TGTGCCAGCAGCCACCCGTCGGGTCTCAACACTGAAGCTTTCTTT
TRBD1	TRBV7-2	TRBJ1-1	NA	CASSLDSRGRPEAFF	TGTGCCAGCAGCTTAGATTCCAGGGGGCGGCCTGAAGCTTTCTTT
TRBD1	TRBV7-9	TRBJ1-5	NA	CASSLATGPESNQPQHF	TGTGCCAGCAGCTTAGCGACAGGGCCTGAGAGCAATCAGCCCCAGCATTTT
NA	TRBV7-9	TRBJ2-1	many	CASSFGTDEQFF	TGTGCCAGCAGCTTCGGGACTGATGAGCAGTTCTTC
TRBD1	TRBV24-1	TRBJ2-7	NA	CATSDFGQGSYEQYF	TGTGCCACCAGTGATTTTGGACAGGGGTCCTACGAGCAGTACTTC
NA	TRBV12-3/TRBV12-4	TRBJ2-7	few	CASTPRGFRGSYEQYF	TGTGCCAGCACCCCTAGGGGGTTTCGGGGTTCCTACGAGCAGTACTTC
NA	TRBV20-1	TRBJ2-5	many	CSARDAESGDTAQYF	TGCAGTGCTAGAGACGCAGAGTCGGGGGATACGGCCCAGTACTTC
NA	TRBV19	TRBJ1-1	once	CASKEVMNTEAFF	TGTGCCAGTAAAGAGGTCATGAACACTGAAGCTTTCTTT
NA	TRBV6-1	TRBJ2-5	NA	CASSTQGVWGETQYF	TGTGCCAGCAGTACACAGGGCGTTTGGGGAGAGACCCAGTACTTC
NA	TRBV19	TRBJ1-1	NA	CASTVGLGTEAFF	TGTGCCAGTACGGTCGGCTTGGGCACTGAAGCTTTCTTT
NA	TRBV19	TRBJ2-1	NA	CASRAPLFYNEQFF	TGTGCCAGTAGGGCTCCCCTTTTCTACAATGAGCAGTTCTTC
NA	TRBV20-1	TRBJ1-2	NA	CSARSGANYGYTF	TGCAGTGCTAGATCTGGTGCTAACTATGGCTACACCTTC
NA	TRBV12-3/TRBV12-4	TRBJ1-3	few	CATTPTEPGNTIYF	TGTGCCACCACTCCGACAGAACCTGGAAACACCATATATTTT
TRBD2	TRBV5-4	TRBJ2-5	once	CASSVAGAKGETQYF	TGTGCCAGCAGCGTAGCGGGAGCAAAGGGAGAGACCCAGTACTTC
TRBD1	TRBV28	TRBJ1-1	NA	CASSLSDRVEAFF	TGTGCCAGCAGTTTATCCGACAGGGTTGAAGCTTTCTTT
TRBD1	TRBV7-8	TRBJ1-3	many	CASSTGTGSGNTIYF	TGTGCCAGCAGCACAGGGACAGGCTCTGGAAACACCATATATTTT